The T cell receptor beta chain under discussion was sequenced for a study of cytomegalovirus exposure and HLA in healthy donors. The wider study: A subsequent analysis reported that the roughly 120 validation repertoires were produced on the same platform that had also been used for the 666 first-cohort repertoires.

Among the roughly 110 subjects of the validation cohort, separate from the approximately 670-subject first cohort, were the donors. CDR1 is SNHLY, CDR2 FYNNEI, per germline. This CDR3 region has 12 residues. The V and J ends lost 4 bases and 8 bases respectively, with 8 bases between them. Study-wide results and caveats: Overall, about 160 TCR beta chains were annotated as cytomegalovirus-associated. Under in vitro conditions, a few CMV-associated chains were confirmed as specific for CMV antigens.

Comments on this clone: Antigen unknown.

The repertoire was sequenced with immunoSEQ multiplex PCR; TCRdb's copy has only in-frame clones and lacks some. The sample lists roughly 200,000 clones, more than 75% occurring once. The rearrangement uses TRBV2 and TRBJ2-2; no reliable D call. Sequenced input: PBMCs. This TCR was sampled from a young man in good health and CMV-seropositive. As DNA, the CDR3 is TGTGCCAGCAGTGCGGACGGGGGGGAGCTGTTTTTT. This translates into CASSADGGELFF.